This entry lists 14 T cell receptor beta chains sequenced from one sample in a study of OX40 agonist ivuxolimab in advanced cancers. Libraries were prepared by immunoSEQ multiplex PCR; TCRdb keeps only in-frame clonotypes and omits some of them. The repertoire holds roughly 70,000 clones, roughly 87% seen once, with over 2.5% in the top ten. The material was CD4+ or CD8+ T cells sorted from blood, obtained in a trial of the OX40 agonist ivuxolimab. These receptors came from an adult with an advanced solid tumor such as melanoma, head and neck, liver or kidney cancer.

The J gene is TRBJ2-1, the V gene TRBV6-1, with 7 bases fitting TRBD1. The germline gives CDR1 MNHNS, CDR2 SASEGT. Germline trimming cut 2 bases from V and 2 bases from J; bases unmatched to any gene: 0. This CDR3 spans 14 amino acids. In DNA, the CDR3 is TGTGCCAGCAGTGAACAGGGGGCCTACAATGAGCAGTTCTTC. Protein: CASSEQGAYNEQFF.

V is TRBV11-1 and J is TRBJ2-5; 12 bases are shared with TRBD1. The CDR3 length is 15 residues. Germline V CDR1 and CDR2: SGHAT, FQDESV (reference sequence). V was clipped by 4 bases and J by 6 bases; unmatched bases: 6. CDR3 in amino acids: CASSSGTGGGKTQYF. The CDR3 nucleotides read TGTGCCAGCAGCTCAGGGACAGGGGGCGGGAAGACCCAGTACTTC.

This chain uses TRBV18 with TRBJ1-1, with unresolved D. Per germline, CDR1 KGHSH and CDR2 LQKENI. The CDR3 runs to 14 residues. V was trimmed by 5 bases and J by 1 base, leaving 11 bases between them. The CDR3 here is CASSAGTQNTEAFF. In nucleotides, the CDR3 is TGTGCCAGCTCAGCAGGAACTCAGAACACTGAAGCTTTCTTT. Drawing the rest from reference TRBV18 and TRBJ1-1, the complete variable domain is NAGVMQNPRHLVRRRGQEARLRCSPMKGHSHVYWYRQLPEEGLKFMVYLQKENIIDESGMPKERFSAEFPKEGPSILRIQQVVRGDSAAYFCASSAGTQNTEAFFGQGTRLTVV.

This chain uses TRBV15 with TRBJ2-1, with TRBD1 identical over 8 bases. In germline, CDR1 is LNHNV, CDR2 YYDKDF (reference sequence). The V and J ends lost 3 bases and 7 bases, in that order; junction bases with no gene match: 11. The CDR3 totals 16 residues. This CDR3 reads CATSSRHRGYVNEQFF. In DNA form, the CDR3 reads TGTGCCACCAGCAGTCGTCACAGGGGGTACGTGAATGAGCAGTTCTTC.

The chain links TRBV10-2 to TRBJ2-7; 11 nucleotides align to TRBD2. Trimming cost V 6 bases and J 0 bases; bases outside gene matches: 13. Germline V lookup: CDR1 WSHSY, CDR2 SAAADI. The CDR3 loop spans 18 amino acids. CDR3: CASRAGLAGSLGSYEQYF. The CDR3 DNA follows: TGCGCCAGCAGAGCTGGACTAGCGGGTTCTCTGGGCTCCTACGAGCAGTACTTC.

This clone has only a few counts. The V and J genes are TRBV5-5 and TRBJ1-1; 10 bases fit TRBD1. The germline CDR1 and CDR2 sequences are SGHKS and YYEKEE (reference sequence). Germline trimming cut 4 bases from V and 5 bases from J; bases unmatched to any gene: 5. The CDR3 consists of 14 residues. The CDR3 is CASSRQGARTEAFF. The DNA of the CDR3 is TGTGCCAGCAGCAGACAGGGGGCAAGGACTGAAGCTTTCTTT. Combining the CDR3 with reference TRBV5-5 and TRBJ1-1 gives the whole variable domain DAGVTQSPTHLIKTRGQQVTLRCSPISGHKSVSWYQQVLGQGPQFIFQYYEKEERGRGNFPDRFSARQFPNYSSELNVNALLLGDSALYLCASSRQGARTEAFFGQGTRLTVV.

The rearrangement links TRBV5-4 to TRBJ1-2; D call uncertain. The CDR3 is made up of 15 amino acids. Germline V gene data show CDR1 as SGHNT and CDR2 as YYREEE (reference sequence). Trimming took 3 bases from V and 3 from J, leaving 15 bases between them. In DNA, the CDR3 is TGTGCCAGCAGCTCGGATATGAGGGTGGACTATGGCTACACCTTC. Translating it yields CASSSDMRVDYGYTF. Full variable domain (remainder filled in from reference TRBV5-4 and TRBJ1-2): ETGVTQSPTHLIKTRGQQVTLRCSSQSGHNTVSWYQQALGQGPQFIFQYYREEENGRGNFPPRFSGLQFPNYSSELNVNALELDDSALYLCASSSDMRVDYGYTFGSGTRLTVV.

This clone appeared once. The chain joins TRBV2 to TRBJ2-1; D is unclear. The CDR3 consists of 14 residues. CDR1 is SNHLY and CDR2 is FYNNEI in the germline V gene. Trimming removed 3 bases at V and 3 bases at J, with 9 bases between. CDR3 sequence reads: CASSDEWSYNEQFF. The CDR3 DNA follows: TGTGCCAGCAGTGACGAGTGGAGCTACAATGAGCAGTTCTTC.

This clone showed up just once. This chain uses TRBV15 with TRBJ1-1; D may be TRBD1 (6 bases). Trimming left V 5 bases short and J 1 base short, with 17 bases between. Germline V gives CDR1 LNHNV, CDR2 YYDKDF (reference sequence). This CDR3 contains 16 residues. CDR3 protein: CATSDAKGQRNTEAFF. The CDR3 region has the DNA TGTGCCACCAGCGACGCAAAGGGACAAAGGAACACTGAAGCTTTCTTT.

This clone appeared a few times. V usage is TRBV5-4 and J usage is TRBJ2-1; 14 nucleotides align to TRBD2. The CDR3 loop spans 16 amino acids. V lost 4 bases and J lost 8; bases outside the gene matches: 8. Germline lookup yields CDR1 SGHNT and CDR2 YYREEE (reference sequence). CDR3 nucleotides: TGTGCCAGCAGCCCCTCGGGACTAGCGGGAGAGTATGAGCAGTTCTTC. Its translation: CASSPSGLAGEYEQFF.

A few counts support this clone. The chain couples TRBV2 to TRBJ1-3; a possible D gene is TRBD1 (6 bases). Germline loops: CDR1 SNHLY, CDR2 FYNNEI. The CDR3 covers 14 residues. V dropped 11 bases and J dropped 3 bases, with 17 bases sitting between them. The CDR3 coding sequence is TGTGCCGGGGGAATTGGGACACATGGAAACACCATATATTTT. Protein sequence: CAGGIGTHGNTIYF.

This chain joins TRBV19 and TRBJ2-1; possible D gene TRBD2, 5 bases. The CDR3 totals 15 residues. V lost 8 bases to trimming and J lost 0 bases, with 14 bases between them. The germline V gene encodes CDR1 LNHDA and CDR2 SQIVND (reference sequence). Written as DNA, the CDR3 is TGTGCCAGTTATTCGGGGAGAAGCTCCTACAATGAGCAGTTCTTC. This codes for CASYSGRSSYNEQFF. Using reference TRBV19 and TRBJ2-1 for the parts outside the CDR3, the full variable domain is DGGITQSPKYLFRKEGQNVTLSCEQNLNHDAMYWYRQDPGQGLRLIYYSQIVNDFQKGDIAEGYSVSREKKESFPLTVTSAQKNPTAFYLCASYSGRSSYNEQFFGPGTRLTVL.

The genes are TRBV18 and TRBJ2-1, with 10 bases identical to TRBD1. CDR1 is KGHSH and CDR2 is LQKENI in the germline V gene. The CDR3 extends over 15 amino acids. Trimming at V came to 4 bases and at J to 5 bases, leaving 5 bases not matched to a gene. For the CDR3, the DNA is TGTGCCAGCTCACTGACAGGGGGCTGGAACAATGAGCAGTTCTTC. Translation gives CASSLTGGWNNEQFF. The whole variable domain, remainder taken from reference TRBV18 and TRBJ2-1, is NAGVMQNPRHLVRRRGQEARLRCSPMKGHSHVYWYRQLPEEGLKFMVYLQKENIIDESGMPKERFSAEFPKEGPSILRIQQVVRGDSAAYFCASSLTGGWNNEQFFGPGTRLTVL.

The sample holds a few counts of this clone. The chain carries TRBV4-2 and TRBJ2-1, with unresolved D. The V end lost 0 bases, the J end lost 0 bases, and 9 bases lay between the germline ends. This CDR3 has 16 amino acids. CDR1 is LGHNA and CDR2 is YNFKEQ in the germline V gene. CDR3 sequence: CASSQEGGYSYNEQFF. CDR3 nucleotide sequence: TGTGCCAGCAGCCAAGAGGGCGGTTACTCCTACAATGAGCAGTTCTTC.